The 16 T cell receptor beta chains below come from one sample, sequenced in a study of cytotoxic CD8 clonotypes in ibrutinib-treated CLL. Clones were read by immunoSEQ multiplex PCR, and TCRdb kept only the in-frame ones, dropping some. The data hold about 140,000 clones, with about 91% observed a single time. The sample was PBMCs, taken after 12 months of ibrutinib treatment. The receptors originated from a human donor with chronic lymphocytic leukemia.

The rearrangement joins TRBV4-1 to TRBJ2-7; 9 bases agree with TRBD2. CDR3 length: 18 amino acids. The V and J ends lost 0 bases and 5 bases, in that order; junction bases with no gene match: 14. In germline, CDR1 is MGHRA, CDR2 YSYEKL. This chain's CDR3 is CASSQETWVAGGADEQYF. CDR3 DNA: TGCGCCAGCAGCCAAGAGACGTGGGTGGCGGGAGGGGCTGACGAGCAGTACTTC.

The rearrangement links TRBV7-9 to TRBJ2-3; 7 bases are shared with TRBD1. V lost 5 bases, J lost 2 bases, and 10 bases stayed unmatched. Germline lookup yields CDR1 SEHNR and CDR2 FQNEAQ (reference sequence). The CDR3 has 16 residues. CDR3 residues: CASSDRRDSITDTQYF. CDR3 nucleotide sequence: TGTGCCAGCAGCGATAGACGGGACAGCATCACAGATACGCAGTATTTT.

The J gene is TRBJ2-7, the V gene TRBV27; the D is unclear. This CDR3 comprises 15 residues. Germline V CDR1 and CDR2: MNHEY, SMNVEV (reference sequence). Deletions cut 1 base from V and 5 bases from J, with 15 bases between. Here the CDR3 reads CASSLYRVSGDEQYF. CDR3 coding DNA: TGTGCCAGCAGTTTATATCGGGTTTCAGGTGACGAGCAGTACTTC.

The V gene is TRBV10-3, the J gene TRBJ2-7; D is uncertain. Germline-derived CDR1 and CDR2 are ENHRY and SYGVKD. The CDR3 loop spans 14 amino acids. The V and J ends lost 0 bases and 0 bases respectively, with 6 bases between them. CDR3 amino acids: CAISESSSSYEQYF. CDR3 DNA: TGTGCCATCAGTGAGTCCAGTTCCTCCTACGAGCAGTACTTC.

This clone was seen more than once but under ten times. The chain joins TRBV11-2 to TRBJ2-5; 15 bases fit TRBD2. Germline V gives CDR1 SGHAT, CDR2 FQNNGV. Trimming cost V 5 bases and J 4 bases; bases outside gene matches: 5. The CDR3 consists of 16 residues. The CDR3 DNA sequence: TGTGCCAGCAGCCCGGGACTAGCGGGAGGATCAGAGACCCAGTACTTC. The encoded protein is CASSPGLAGGSETQYF.

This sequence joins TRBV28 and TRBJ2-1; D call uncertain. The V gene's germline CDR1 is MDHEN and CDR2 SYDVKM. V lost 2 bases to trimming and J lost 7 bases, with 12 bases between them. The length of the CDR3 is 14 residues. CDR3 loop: CASSLLGRTNEQFF. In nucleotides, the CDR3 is TGTGCCAGCAGTTTACTCGGCCGAACGAATGAGCAGTTCTTC.

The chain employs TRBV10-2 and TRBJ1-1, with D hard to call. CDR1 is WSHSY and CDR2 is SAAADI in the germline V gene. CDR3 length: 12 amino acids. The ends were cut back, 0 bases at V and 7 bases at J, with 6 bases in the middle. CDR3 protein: CASSESQLEAFF. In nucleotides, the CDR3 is TGCGCCAGCAGTGAGTCCCAACTTGAAGCTTTCTTT.

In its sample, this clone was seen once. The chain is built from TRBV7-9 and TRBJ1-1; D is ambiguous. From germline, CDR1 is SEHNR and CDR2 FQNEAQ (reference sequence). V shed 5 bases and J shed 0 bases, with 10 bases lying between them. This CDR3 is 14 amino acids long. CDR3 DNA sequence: TGTGCCAGCAGCCCGCAGGCTCTGAACACTGAAGCTTTCTTT. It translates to CASSPQALNTEAFF.

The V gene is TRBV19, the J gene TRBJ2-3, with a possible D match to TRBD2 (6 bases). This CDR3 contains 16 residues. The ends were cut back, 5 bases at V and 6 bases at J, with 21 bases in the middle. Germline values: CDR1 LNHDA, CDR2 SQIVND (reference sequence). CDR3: CASSFGDFPIVDTQYF. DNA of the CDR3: TGTGCCAGTAGTTTCGGGGACTTCCCTATCGTGGATACGCAGTATTTT.

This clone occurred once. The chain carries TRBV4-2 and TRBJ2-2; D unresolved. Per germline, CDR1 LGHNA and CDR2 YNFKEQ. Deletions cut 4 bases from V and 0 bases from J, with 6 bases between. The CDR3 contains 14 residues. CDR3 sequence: CASSLYANTGELFF. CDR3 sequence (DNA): TGTGCCAGCAGCCTTTACGCGAACACCGGGGAGCTGTTTTTT.

The CDR3 here is CASSQQGTYPGETQYF. The CDR3 coding sequence is TGTGCCAGCAGCCAGCAGGGGACGTACCCGGGGGAGACCCAGTACTTC. The chain is built from TRBV14 and TRBJ2-5; D might be TRBD1 (6 bases). From germline, CDR1 is SGHDN and CDR2 FVKESK. Deletions cut 3 bases from V and 5 bases from J, with 19 bases between. This CDR3 comprises 16 residues.

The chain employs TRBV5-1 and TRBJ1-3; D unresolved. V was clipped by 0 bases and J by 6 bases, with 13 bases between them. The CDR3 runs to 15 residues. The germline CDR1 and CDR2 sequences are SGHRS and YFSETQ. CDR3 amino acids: CASSLAPTPENTIYF. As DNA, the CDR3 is TGCGCCAGCAGCTTGGCCCCTACTCCTGAAAACACCATATATTTT.

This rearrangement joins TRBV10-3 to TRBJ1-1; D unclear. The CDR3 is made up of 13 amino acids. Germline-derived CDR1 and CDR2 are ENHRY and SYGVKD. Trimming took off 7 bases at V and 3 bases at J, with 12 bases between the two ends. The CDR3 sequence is CAIMKMRDTEAFF. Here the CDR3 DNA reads TGTGCCATCATGAAGATGAGGGACACTGAAGCTTTCTTT.

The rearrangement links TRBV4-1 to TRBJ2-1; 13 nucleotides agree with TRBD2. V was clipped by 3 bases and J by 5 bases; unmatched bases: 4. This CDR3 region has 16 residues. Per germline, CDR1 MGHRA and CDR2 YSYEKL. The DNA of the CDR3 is TGCGCCAGCAGCCAGGAACTAGCGGGAGGGCACAATGAGCAGTTCTTC. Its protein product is CASSQELAGGHNEQFF.

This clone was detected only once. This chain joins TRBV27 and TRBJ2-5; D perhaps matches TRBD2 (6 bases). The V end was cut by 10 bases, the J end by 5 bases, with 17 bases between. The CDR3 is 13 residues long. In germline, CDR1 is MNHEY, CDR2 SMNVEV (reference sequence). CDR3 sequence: CATRELSGETQYF. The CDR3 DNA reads TGTGCCACCCGGGAGCTATCCGGGGAGACCCAGTACTTC.

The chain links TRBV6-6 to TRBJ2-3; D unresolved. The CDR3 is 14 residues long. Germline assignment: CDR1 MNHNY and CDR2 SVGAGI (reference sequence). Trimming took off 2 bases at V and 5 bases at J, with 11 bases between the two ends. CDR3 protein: CASSYAVAGDTQYF. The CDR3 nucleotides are TGTGCCAGCAGTTACGCGGTAGCAGGAGATACGCAGTATTTT.